The rows below give T cell receptor beta chains drawn from one sample of a study of blood T cell repertoires in COVID-19. Some clones are missing from TCRdb's copy, which holds only in-frame ones; the method was immunoSEQ multiplex PCR. The table has 200,000 to 300,000 clones, around four fifths seen once. The source material was peripheral blood. All receptors come from a woman aged 55-69 years with active or convalescent COVID-19. Both conserved end residues are part of each CDR3. D genes are given only for firm matches. Clone size is not always given. Where it is, it says once, few, many or a class for expanded clones.

d_gene	abundance	v_gene	j_gene	CDR3nt	CDR3aa
TRBD1	-	TRBV14	TRBJ2-2	TGTGCCAGCAGCCTTGGACAGGGGAACACCGGGGAGCTGTTTTTT	CASSLGQGNTGELFF
-	once	TRBV2	TRBJ1-5	TGTGCCAGCAGTGATGGGCCGACCAATCAGCCCCAGCATTTT	CASSDGPTNQPQHF
TRBD2	-	TRBV5-1	TRBJ2-5	TGCGCCAGCAGCTTGGCGCTAGCGGAGGAAGAGACCCAGTACTTC	CASSLALAEEETQYF
-	-	TRBV10-1	TRBJ2-1	TGCGCCAGCAGTGAGGATCAGGGATCCTACAATGAGCAGTTCTTC	CASSEDQGSYNEQFF
TRBD1	-	TRBV9	TRBJ2-7	TGTGCCAGCAGCGCCGACAGGGGGGACGAGCAGTACTTC	CASSADRGDEQYF
TRBD1	-	TRBV24-1	TRBJ2-5	TGTGCCACCAGTGATCCGAGGACAGGGGAAAAAGAGACCCAGTACTTC	CATSDPRTGEKETQYF
-	once	TRBV18	TRBJ1-1	TGTGCCAGCTCGCTGTACAGGGAAGGCACTGAAGCTTTCTTT	CASSLYREGTEAFF
-	-	TRBV5-6	TRBJ2-2	TGTGCCAGCAGCTTGGGGCCAGGGGAGGGCACCGGGGAGCTGTTTTTT	CASSLGPGEGTGELFF
-	-	TRBV5-1	TRBJ2-7	TGCGCCAGCAGCCTTTCCCCAGGGCTAGGCTACGAGCAGTACTTC	CASSLSPGLGYEQYF
TRBD1	-	TRBV6-5	TRBJ1-6	TGTGCCAGCAGACAGGGGTCCTATAATTCACCCCTCCACTTT	CASRQGSYNSPLHF
-	few	TRBV30	TRBJ1-2	TGTGCCTGGAGCCTCGGACAGCGAGATGGCTACACCTTC	CAWSLGQRDGYTF
TRBD1	-	TRBV19	TRBJ1-1	TGTGCCAGTAGTTTGGACAGGGATGGAACTGAAGCTTTCTTT	CASSLDRDGTEAFF
-	-	TRBV2	TRBJ1-2	TGTGCCAGCAGTGAAGTGGCTGGCTACACCTTC	CASSEVAGYTF
TRBD2	-	TRBV7-9	TRBJ2-5	TGTGCCAGCAGCCAAAGCGGGAGGGCCGAAGAGACCCAGTACTTC	CASSQSGRAEETQYF
TRBD1	once	TRBV28	TRBJ1-5	TGTGCCAGCAGTTTAGTGGACAGGGGACATCAGCCCCAGCATTTT	CASSLVDRGHQPQHF
-	-	TRBV6-1	TRBJ1-6	TGTGCCAGCAGTGAAGGGGCTTCACCCCTCCACTTT	CASSEGASPLHF
-	few	TRBV6-5	TRBJ1-2	TGTGCCAGCGGCCCGACGGGGGGCGGCTATGGCTACACCTTC	CASGPTGGGYGYTF
-	-	TRBV6-5	TRBJ2-3	TGTGCCAGCAGTCGAACAGGATTGAGCACAGATACGCAGTATTTT	CASSRTGLSTDTQYF
-	-	TRBV2	TRBJ2-2	TGTGCCAGCGGCACGGGACACCCGAGGGCCGGGGAGCTGTTTTTT	CASGTGHPRAGELFF
TRBD2	-	TRBV10-3	TRBJ2-1	TGTGCCATCAGTGAGTCTGCGGGAGAGGTGAATGAGCAGTTCTTC	CAISESAGEVNEQFF
-	-	TRBV4-1	TRBJ1-4	TGCGCCAGCAGCCCGGAGACGCCGGGAGGCGAAAAACTGTTTTTT	CASSPETPGGEKLFF
-	-	TRBV11-2	TRBJ2-6	TGTGCCAGCAGCCCATATTCGAGGGTGTCTGGGGCCAACGTCCTGACTTTC	CASSPYSRVSGANVLTF
-	-	TRBV5-4	TRBJ1-2	TGTGCCAGCAGAGCCTCGAACTATGGCTACACCTTC	CASRASNYGYTF
TRBD1	-	TRBV6-5	TRBJ1-3	TGTGCCAGCAGACGACAGGGTATCTCTGGAAACACCATATATTTT	CASRRQGISGNTIYF
TRBD1	-	TRBV14	TRBJ2-5	TGTGCCAGCAGCCACACTCTTGGGGACAGGGACCAAGAGACCCAGTACTTC	CASSHTLGDRDQETQYF
-	-	TRBV2	TRBJ1-2	TGTGCCAGCAGTGAAGCGACAGCTAACTATGGCTACACCTTC	CASSEATANYGYTF
-	-	TRBV6-5	TRBJ1-1	TGTGCCAGCAGCGGGTGGACTGAAGCTTTCTTT	CASSGWTEAFF
-	-	TRBV29-1	TRBJ1-1	TGCAGCGCCTCTGAACTTGATGAAGCTTTCTTT	CSASELDEAFF
-	-	TRBV2	TRBJ1-1	TGTGCCAGCAGGAAGAGGTTTCTGTCGAACACTGAAGCTTTCTTT	CASRKRFLSNTEAFF
TRBD2	-	TRBV5-1	TRBJ2-1	TGCGCCAGCACCCCTGTAGCGGGAGGGCCTTTTGATGAGCAGTTCTTC	CASTPVAGGPFDEQFF
-	-	TRBV28	TRBJ1-2	TGTGCCAGCAGCTCATTAATACAGGGCACTACTAACTATGGCTACACCTTC	CASSSLIQGTTNYGYTF
TRBD2	-	TRBV3-1/TRBV3-2	TRBJ2-7	TGTGCCAGCAGCCCATTTCAACTAGCGGGGGGCGAGCAGTACTTC	CASSPFQLAGGEQYF
TRBD2	-	TRBV11-2	TRBJ2-3	TGTGCCAGCAGCTTGTTCTCTAGCGGGGGGTCAAGAGATACGCAGTATTTT	CASSLFSSGGSRDTQYF
-	-	TRBV19	TRBJ2-6	TGTGCCAGTATTACTGACGGAGCTCTGCTCTCTGGGGCCAACGTCCTGACTTTC	CASITDGALLSGANVLTF
TRBD2	-	TRBV4-2	TRBJ2-1	TGTGCCAGCAGCCAAGGAGCGGGAGTGAACTATGAGCAGTTCTTC	CASSQGAGVNYEQFF
-	-	TRBV5-1	TRBJ1-2	TGCGCCAGCAGCTTGGTTACGGGAAACTATGGCTACACCTTC	CASSLVTGNYGYTF
-	-	TRBV4-1	TRBJ1-4	TGCGCCAGCAGCCACCAAAAGACAGCAACTAATGAAAAACTGTTTTTT	CASSHQKTATNEKLFF
TRBD1	-	TRBV5-1	TRBJ1-1	TGCGCCAGCAGCTCCCTGGACAGGGCCACTGAAGCTTTCTTT	CASSSLDRATEAFF
-	-	TRBV5-6	TRBJ2-2	TGTGCCAGCAGTCGACGGGCAGGGGGAGGTACCGGGGAGCTGTTTTTT	CASSRRAGGGTGELFF
-	-	TRBV13	TRBJ2-4	TGTGCCAGCAGCACGAGGGGGACAAAGGACGTGGCCAAAAACATTCAGTACTTC	CASSTRGTKDVAKNIQYF
TRBD2	-	TRBV27	TRBJ2-7	TGTGCCAGCAGTTTATCTCCTTTAATAGCGGGAGGTGTCTACGAGCAGTACTTC	CASSLSPLIAGGVYEQYF
-	-	TRBV5-8	TRBJ1-2	TGTGCCAGCAGCTTGGGGCGGGGACTGTACTATGGCTACACCTTC	CASSLGRGLYYGYTF
TRBD1	-	TRBV6-5	TRBJ1-1	TGTGCCAGCAGCCGGACAGGGAACACTGAAGCTTTCTTT	CASSRTGNTEAFF
-	-	TRBV15	TRBJ1-4	TGTGCCACCAGCGGTTCCCTGGGCACTAATGAAAAACTGTTTTTT	CATSGSLGTNEKLFF
TRBD1	-	TRBV5-1	TRBJ1-4	TGCGCCAGCAGCTTTCAGGGGACAGATAATGAAAAACTGTTTTTT	CASSFQGTDNEKLFF
TRBD2	once	TRBV7-9	TRBJ2-1	TGTGCCAGCAGCTCTAAGGGACTAGCGGCCTTTCTCTCCTACAATGAGCAGTTCTTC	CASSSKGLAAFLSYNEQFF
TRBD1	-	TRBV29-1	TRBJ1-2	TGCAGCGTTCTAGCCGGGACAGGGTACGGCGGTGGCTACACCTTC	CSVLAGTGYGGGYTF
TRBD1	-	TRBV19	TRBJ1-5	TGTGCCAGTAGTAGTACAGGGGGGAATCAGCCCCAGCATTTT	CASSSTGGNQPQHF